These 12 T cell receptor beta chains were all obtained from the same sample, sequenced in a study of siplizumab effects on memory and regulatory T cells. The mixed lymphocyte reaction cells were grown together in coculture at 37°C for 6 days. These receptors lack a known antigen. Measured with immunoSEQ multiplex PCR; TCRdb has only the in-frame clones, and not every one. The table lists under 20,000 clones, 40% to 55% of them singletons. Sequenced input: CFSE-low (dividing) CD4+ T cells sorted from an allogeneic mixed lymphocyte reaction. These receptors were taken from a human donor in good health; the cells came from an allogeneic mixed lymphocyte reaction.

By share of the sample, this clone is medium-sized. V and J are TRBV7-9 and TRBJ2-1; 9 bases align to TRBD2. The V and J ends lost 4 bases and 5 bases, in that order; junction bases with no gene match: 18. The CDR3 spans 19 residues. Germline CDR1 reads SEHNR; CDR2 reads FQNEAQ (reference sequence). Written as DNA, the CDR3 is TGTGCCAGCAGCTATATGCCCCGGTCGGGACTAGCTATGGACAATGAGCAGTTCTTC. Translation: CASSYMPRSGLAMDNEQFF.

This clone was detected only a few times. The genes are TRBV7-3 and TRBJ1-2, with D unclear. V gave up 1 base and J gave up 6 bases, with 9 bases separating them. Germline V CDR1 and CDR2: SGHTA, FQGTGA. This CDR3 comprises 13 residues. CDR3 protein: CASSLRQNNGYTF. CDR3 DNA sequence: TGTGCCAGCAGCTTAAGGCAGAATAATGGCTACACCTTC.

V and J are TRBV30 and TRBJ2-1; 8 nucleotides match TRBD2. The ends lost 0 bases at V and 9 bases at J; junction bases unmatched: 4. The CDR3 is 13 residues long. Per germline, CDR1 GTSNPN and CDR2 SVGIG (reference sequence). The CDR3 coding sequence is TGTGCCTGGAGTGTCTTAGCGGGGAGTGAGCAGTTCTTC. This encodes CAWSVLAGSEQFF.

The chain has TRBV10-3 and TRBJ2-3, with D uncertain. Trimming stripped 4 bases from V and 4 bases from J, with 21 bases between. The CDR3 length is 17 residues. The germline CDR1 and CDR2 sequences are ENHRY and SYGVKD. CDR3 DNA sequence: TGTGCCATCAGTGCCACGAGCGTACAGTTATCTCCAGATACGCAGTATTTT. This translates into CAISATSVQLSPDTQYF.

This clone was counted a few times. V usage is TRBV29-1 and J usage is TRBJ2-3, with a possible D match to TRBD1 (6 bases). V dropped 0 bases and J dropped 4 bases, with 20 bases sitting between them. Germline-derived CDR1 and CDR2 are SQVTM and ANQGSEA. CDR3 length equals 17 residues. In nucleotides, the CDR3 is TGCAGCGTTGAAGACGAGCTCAGGGGCAGTCTTCCAGATACGCAGTATTTT. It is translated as CSVEDELRGSLPDTQYF.

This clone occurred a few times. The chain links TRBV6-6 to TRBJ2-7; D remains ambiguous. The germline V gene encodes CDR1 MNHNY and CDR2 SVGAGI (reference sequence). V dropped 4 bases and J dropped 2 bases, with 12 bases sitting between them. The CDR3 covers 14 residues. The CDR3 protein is CASSLSAGAYEQYF. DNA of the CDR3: TGTGCCAGCAGTTTGTCGGCAGGAGCCTACGAGCAGTACTTC.

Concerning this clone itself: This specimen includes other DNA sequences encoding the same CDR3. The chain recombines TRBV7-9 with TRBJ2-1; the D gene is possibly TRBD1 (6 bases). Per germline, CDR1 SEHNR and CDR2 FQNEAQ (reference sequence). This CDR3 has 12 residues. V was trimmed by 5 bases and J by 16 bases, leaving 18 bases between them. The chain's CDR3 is CASSLDSGVSFF. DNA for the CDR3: TGTGCCAGCAGCCTAGACTCAGGGGTCTCATTCTTC.

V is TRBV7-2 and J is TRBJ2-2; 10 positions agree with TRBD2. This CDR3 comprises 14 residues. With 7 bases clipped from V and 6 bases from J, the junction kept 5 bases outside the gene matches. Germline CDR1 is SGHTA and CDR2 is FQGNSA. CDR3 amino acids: CASIESGGAGELFF. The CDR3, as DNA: TGTGCCAGCATCGAAAGCGGGGGGGCCGGGGAGCTGTTTTTT. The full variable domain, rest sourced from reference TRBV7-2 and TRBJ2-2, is GAGVSQSPSNKVTEKGKDVELRCDPISGHTALYWYRQSLGQGLEFLIYFQGNSAPDKSGLPSDRFSAERTGGSVSTLTIQRTQQEDSAVYLCASIESGGAGELFFGEGSRLTVL.

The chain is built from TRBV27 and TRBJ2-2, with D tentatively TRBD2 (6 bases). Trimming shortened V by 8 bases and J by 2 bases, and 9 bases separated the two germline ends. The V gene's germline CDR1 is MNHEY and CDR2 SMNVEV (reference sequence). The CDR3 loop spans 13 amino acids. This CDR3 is CASWGVNTGELFF. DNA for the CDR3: TGTGCCAGCTGGGGGGTAAACACCGGGGAGCTGTTTTTT.

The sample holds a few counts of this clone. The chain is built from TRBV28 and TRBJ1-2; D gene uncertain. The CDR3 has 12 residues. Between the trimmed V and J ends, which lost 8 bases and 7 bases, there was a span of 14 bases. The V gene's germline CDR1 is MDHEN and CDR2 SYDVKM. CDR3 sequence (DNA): TGTGCCAGCCTGAACAACCACTCTGGCTACACCTTC. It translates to CASLNNHSGYTF.

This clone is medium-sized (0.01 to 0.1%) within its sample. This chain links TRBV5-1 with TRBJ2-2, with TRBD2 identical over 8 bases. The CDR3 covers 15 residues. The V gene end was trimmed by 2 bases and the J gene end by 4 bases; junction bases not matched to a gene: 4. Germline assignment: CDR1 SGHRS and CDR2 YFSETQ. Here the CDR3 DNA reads TGCGCCAGCAGCTTTAGCGGGGAAGGCACCGGGGAGCTGTTTTTT. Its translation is CASSFSGEGTGELFF.

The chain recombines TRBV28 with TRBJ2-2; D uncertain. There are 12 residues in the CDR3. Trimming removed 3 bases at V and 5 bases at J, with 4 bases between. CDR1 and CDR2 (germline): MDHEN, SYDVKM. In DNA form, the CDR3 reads TGTGCCAGCAGTTTTAGGACCGGGGAGCTGTTTTTT. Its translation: CASSFRTGELFF.